Given below is one T cell receptor beta chain in context. These data originate in a study of CD8 T cells in Susac syndrome. TEMRA cells were enriched by FACS, and CD4+ and CD8+ T cells were negatively isolated. The CDR3 loop spans 12 amino acids. CDR1 DFQATT and CDR2 SNEGSKA come from the germline V gene (reference sequence). V was trimmed by 5 bases and J by 0 bases, leaving 7 bases between them. With random hexamers, roughly 0.5 to 1 ug RNA was reverse transcribed. The method of amplification for TCR beta CDR3 was immunoSEQ multiplex PCR, covering 54 Vbeta and 13 Jbeta. A single record per CDR3 protein comes from TCRdb applying MiXCR to the immunoSEQ multiplex PCR reads. The sample records 200,000 or so distinct CDR3 sequences, nearly 95% being singletons.

The rearrangement joins TRBV20-1 to TRBJ1-1; D ambiguous. This sequence was found in a human donor with multiple sclerosis. Source material: CD4+ T cells from PBMCs. CDR3 bases: TGCAGTGCTCCCAGCCTGAACACTGAAGCTTTCTTT. Translating it yields CSAPSLNTEAFF.